The clone carrying this T cell receptor (beta chain) was seen many times. What it binds is unknown. MiXCR was run by TCRdb on the 5' RACE reads, yielding one entry per CDR3 protein. The top ten hold roughly 3% of the sample, which has 570,000 or so distinct CDR3 sequences, nearly 10% seen once. These data are taken from a study of identical twins. CDR3 length: 12 amino acids. The germline V and J ends were trimmed by 1 base and 8 bases, with 8 bases remaining between them. Per germline, CDR1 LGHNA and CDR2 YSLEER. Findings of the study overall: Out-of-frame sharing of TCR alpha in monozygotic twins was underestimated by models.

The same data also contributed to another study, on yellow fever vaccine responses in identical twins.

The sequenced material came from PBMCs. The chain has TRBV4-3 and TRBJ1-1; D unclear. The sequence was collected from a woman between 18 and 30 years old in good health. The CDR3 DNA reads as TGCGCCAGCAGCCAAGGCCGGACGGAAGCTTTCTTT. Amino acids: CASSQGRTEAFF.